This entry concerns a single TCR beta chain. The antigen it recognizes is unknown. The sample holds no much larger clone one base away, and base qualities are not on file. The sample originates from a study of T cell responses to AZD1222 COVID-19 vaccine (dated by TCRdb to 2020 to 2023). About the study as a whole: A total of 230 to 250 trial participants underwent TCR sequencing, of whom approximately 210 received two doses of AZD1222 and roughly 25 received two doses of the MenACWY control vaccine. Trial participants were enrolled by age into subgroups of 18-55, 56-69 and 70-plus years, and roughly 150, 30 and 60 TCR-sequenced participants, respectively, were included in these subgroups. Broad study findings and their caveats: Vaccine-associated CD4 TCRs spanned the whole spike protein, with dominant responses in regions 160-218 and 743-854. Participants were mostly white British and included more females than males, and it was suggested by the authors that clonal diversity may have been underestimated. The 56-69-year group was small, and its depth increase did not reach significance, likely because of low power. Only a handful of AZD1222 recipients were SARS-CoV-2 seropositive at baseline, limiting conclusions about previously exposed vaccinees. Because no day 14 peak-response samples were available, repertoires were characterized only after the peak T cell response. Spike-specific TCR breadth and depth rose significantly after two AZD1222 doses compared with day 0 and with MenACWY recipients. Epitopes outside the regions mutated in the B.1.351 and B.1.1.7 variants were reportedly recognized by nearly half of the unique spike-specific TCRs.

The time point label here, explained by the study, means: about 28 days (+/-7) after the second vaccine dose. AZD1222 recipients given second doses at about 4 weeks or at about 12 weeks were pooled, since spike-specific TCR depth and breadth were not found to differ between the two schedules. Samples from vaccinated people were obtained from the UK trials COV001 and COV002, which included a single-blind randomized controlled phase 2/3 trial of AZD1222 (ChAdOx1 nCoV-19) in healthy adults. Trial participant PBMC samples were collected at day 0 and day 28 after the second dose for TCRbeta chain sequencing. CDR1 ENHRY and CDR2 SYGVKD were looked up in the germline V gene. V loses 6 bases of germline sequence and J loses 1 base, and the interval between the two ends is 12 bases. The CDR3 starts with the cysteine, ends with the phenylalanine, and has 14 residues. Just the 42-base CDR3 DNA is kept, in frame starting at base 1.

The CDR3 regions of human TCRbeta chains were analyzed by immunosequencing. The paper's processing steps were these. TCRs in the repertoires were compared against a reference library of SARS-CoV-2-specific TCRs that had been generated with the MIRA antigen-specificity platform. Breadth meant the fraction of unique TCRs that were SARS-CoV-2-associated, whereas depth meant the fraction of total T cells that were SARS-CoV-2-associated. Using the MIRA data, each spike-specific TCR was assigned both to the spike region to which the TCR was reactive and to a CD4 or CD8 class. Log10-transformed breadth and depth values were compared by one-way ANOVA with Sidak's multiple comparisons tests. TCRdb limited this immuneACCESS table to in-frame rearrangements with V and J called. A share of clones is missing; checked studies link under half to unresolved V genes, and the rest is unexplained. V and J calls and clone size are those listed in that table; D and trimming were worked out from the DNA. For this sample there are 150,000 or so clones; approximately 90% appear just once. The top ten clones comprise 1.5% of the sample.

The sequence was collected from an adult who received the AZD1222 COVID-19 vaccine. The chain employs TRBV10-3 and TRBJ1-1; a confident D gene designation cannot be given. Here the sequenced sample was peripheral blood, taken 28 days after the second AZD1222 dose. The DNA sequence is TGTGCCATCAGAACTGCGGAAGGGAACACTGAAGCTTTCTTT. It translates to CAIRTAEGNTEAFF.